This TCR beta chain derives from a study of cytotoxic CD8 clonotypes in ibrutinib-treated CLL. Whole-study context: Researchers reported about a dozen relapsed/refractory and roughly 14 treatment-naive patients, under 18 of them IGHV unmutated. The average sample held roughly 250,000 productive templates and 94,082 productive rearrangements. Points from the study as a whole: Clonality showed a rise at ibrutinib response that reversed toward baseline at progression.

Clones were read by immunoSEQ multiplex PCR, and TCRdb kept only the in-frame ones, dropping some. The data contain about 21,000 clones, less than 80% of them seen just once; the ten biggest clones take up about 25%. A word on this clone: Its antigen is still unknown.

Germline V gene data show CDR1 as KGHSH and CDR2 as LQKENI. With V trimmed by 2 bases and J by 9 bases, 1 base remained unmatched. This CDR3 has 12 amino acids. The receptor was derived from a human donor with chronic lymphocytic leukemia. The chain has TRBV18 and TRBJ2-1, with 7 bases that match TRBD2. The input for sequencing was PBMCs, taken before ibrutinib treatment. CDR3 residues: CASSPREGEQFF. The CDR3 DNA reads TGTGCCAGCTCACCAAGGGAGGGTGAGCAGTTCTTC.